Listed here are 25 T cell receptor beta chains from one sample, sequenced in a study of T cell repertoires in cytomegalovirus infection. TCRdb passed the reads through MiXCR, listing each CDR3 protein once. The data contain roughly 500,000 distinct CDR3 sequences, approximately 15% of them singletons. The specimen sequenced was CD8+ T cells from PBMCs. Receptors were obtained from a human donor in good health (CMV status not recorded). Some clones in this sample may be carry-over from other donors' samples.

This clonotype was detected ten times or more. V gene TRBV6-6 combines with J gene TRBJ1-6, with 7 bases fitting TRBD1. The germline CDR1 and CDR2 sequences are MNHNY and SVGAGI (reference sequence). The V and J ends lost 2 bases and 5 bases, in that order; junction bases with no gene match: 6. The CDR3 has 16 residues. DNA for the CDR3: TGTGCCAGCAGTTACCGAGAGGGACAGCATAATTCACCCCTCCACTTT. This codes for CASSYREGQHNSPLHF.

This clonotype was counted a few times. J is TRBJ1-2 and V is TRBV5-8; no clear D. The V and J ends lost 1 base and 1 base respectively, with 5 bases between them. Germline-derived CDR1 and CDR2 are SGHTS and YDEGEE. The CDR3 is 13 amino acids. As DNA, the CDR3 is TGTGCCAGCAGCTTGCCGAATAACTATGGCTACACCTTC. Translated: CASSLPNNYGYTF.

This clonotype was seen only a few times. The rearrangement joins TRBV27 to TRBJ1-3, with D possibly TRBD1 on 6 matching bases. The germline gives CDR1 MNHEY, CDR2 SMNVEV (reference sequence). This CDR3 spans 17 amino acids. Deletions cut 2 bases from V and 4 bases from J, with 18 bases between. The CDR3 protein is CASSLGPGGAGGNTIYF. In DNA form, the CDR3 reads TGTGCCAGCAGTTTAGGGCCCGGGGGGGCAGGAGGAAACACCATATATTTT.

This chain joins TRBV5-5 and TRBJ2-3; TRBD2 agrees at 7 bases. CDR1 is SGHKS and CDR2 is YYEKEE in the germline V gene (reference sequence). The junction had 7 bases not matched to a gene; V was cut back by 0 bases and J by 0 bases. The length of the CDR3 is 17 residues. CDR3 nucleotides: TGTGCCAGCAGCTTGGTTCCCGCGGGGGATAGCACAGATACGCAGTATTTT. Encoded protein: CASSLVPAGDSTDTQYF.

This chain links TRBV20-1 with TRBJ2-7; D may be TRBD2 (5 bases). Trimming took off 4 bases at V and 4 bases at J, with 14 bases between the two ends. The germline gives CDR1 DFQATT, CDR2 SNEGSKA (reference sequence). This CDR3 region has 13 residues. The CDR3 region is CSAIPRVGYEQYF. In DNA, the CDR3 is TGCAGTGCTATCCCGAGGGTAGGGTACGAGCAGTACTTC.

This clonotype came up many times. The rearrangement links TRBV10-3 to TRBJ1-2, with unresolved D. Trimming removed 3 bases at V and 0 bases at J, with 11 bases between. This CDR3 has 15 residues. Germline V gene data show CDR1 as ENHRY and CDR2 as SYGVKD. The CDR3 protein is CAISENGSPNYGYTF. The CDR3 bases are TGTGCCATCAGTGAAAACGGCTCACCTAACTATGGCTACACCTTC.

This clonotype was counted at least ten times. This sequence joins TRBV27 and TRBJ1-5; D unclear. V lost 5 bases and J lost 0, with 14 bases in between. Germline V CDR1 and CDR2: MNHEY, SMNVEV (reference sequence). The CDR3 has 16 residues. Here the CDR3 DNA reads TGTGCCAGCAGTCCTTCAAGAGGTGATAGCAATCAGCCCCAGCATTTT. Its protein is CASSPSRGDSNQPQHF.

This clonotype occurred many times. V gene TRBV7-8 combines with J gene TRBJ2-1; 15 bases are a match to TRBD2. This CDR3 region has 18 residues. V lost 3 bases and J lost 2; bases outside the gene matches: 5. Per the germline V gene, CDR1 is SGHVS and CDR2 is FQNEAQ. CDR3 region: CASSLGLAGGYTYNEQFF. CDR3 DNA sequence: TGTGCCAGCAGCTTGGGACTAGCGGGAGGTTACACCTACAATGAGCAGTTCTTC.

Ten or more counts support this clonotype. This sequence joins TRBV12-5 and TRBJ1-5, with 7 bases fitting TRBD1. CDR1 and CDR2 (germline): LGHNT, FRNRAP. Germline trimming cut 5 bases from V and 5 bases from J; bases unmatched to any gene: 3. The CDR3 is 13 amino acids. CDR3 coding DNA: TGTGCTAGTGGTCCCACAGGGGATCAGCCCCAGCATTTT. It codes for CASGPTGDQPQHF.

There are many counts of this clonotype. The chain is built from TRBV28 and TRBJ2-1, with 7 bases lining up with TRBD1. V shed 4 bases, J shed 0 bases, and the junction held 3 bases outside the gene matches. CDR1 is MDHEN, CDR2 SYDVKM, per germline. This CDR3 has 15 amino acids. This CDR3 is CASSYRGSSYNEQFF. The CDR3 DNA reads TGTGCCAGCAGTTACAGGGGAAGCTCCTACAATGAGCAGTTCTTC.

Note on this clonotype: This likely comes from a read error, as the CDR3 has no conserved phenylalanine or tryptophan at its end. The J gene is TRBJ1-1, the V gene TRBV7-9, with D possibly being TRBD1 (6 bases). The CDR3 extends over 12 amino acids. Germline CDR1 and CDR2: SEHNR and FQNEAQ (reference sequence). V gave up 3 bases and J gave up 8 bases, with 10 bases separating them. CDR3 nucleotide sequence: TGTGCCAGCAGCTTCGGGGGCTCCGAAGCTTTCTTA. Its protein product is CASSFGGSEAFL.

Comment on this clonotype: A much larger clonotype is one base distant, so this may be a read error. This chain connects TRBV4-2 to TRBJ2-5; 7 bases line up with TRBD2. CDR1 and CDR2 from the germline V gene are LGHNA and YNFKEQ. CDR3 size: 16 residues. Trimming took 5 bases from V and 5 from J; bases not matched to a gene: 14. The CDR3 spells CASSKVEAGEDETQYF. In nucleotides, the CDR3 is TGTGCCAGCAGCAAAGTCGAGGCGGGAGAGGATGAGACCCAGTACTTC.

Note on this clonotype: An end of the junction differs from the germline gene, which may be a read error. The J gene is TRBJ2-4, the V gene TRBV11-2, with D possibly TRBD2 on 5 matching bases. The CDR3 length is 15 residues. The germline CDR1 and CDR2 sequences are SGHAT and FQNNGV. The CDR3 DNA reads TGTGCCAGCAGCCTAGACCCGAGGGACAAAAACATTCAGTACTTC. Translation: CASSLDPRDKNIQYF.

This CDR3 reads CSASREVYGYTF. The CDR3 nucleotides are TGCAGTGCTAGTCGGGAAGTGTATGGCTACACCTTC. The chain has TRBV20-1 and TRBJ1-2, with D uncertain. Trimming cost V 3 bases and J 5 bases, with 10 bases left between them. CDR1 and CDR2 from the germline V gene are DFQATT and SNEGSKA (reference sequence). The CDR3 totals 12 residues.

This clonotype has only a few counts. This rearrangement joins TRBV27 to TRBJ2-5; 10 positions agree with TRBD2. The V gene end was trimmed by 0 bases and the J gene end by 4 bases; junction bases not matched to a gene: 5. The CDR3 spans 16 residues. Germline V gives CDR1 MNHEY, CDR2 SMNVEV (reference sequence). The CDR3 loop reads CASSLSLAGVTETQYF. In nucleotides, the CDR3 is TGTGCCAGCAGTTTATCGCTAGCGGGAGTGACAGAGACCCAGTACTTC.

Comments on this clonotype: No conserved phenylalanine or tryptophan is present at the end of the CDR3, so a read error is the likely explanation. The chain combines TRBV20-1 with TRBJ2-4, with D maybe TRBD1 (5 bases). Between the trimmed V and J ends, which lost 3 bases and 0 bases, there was a span of 21 bases. This CDR3 region has 18 residues. Per germline, CDR1 DFQATT and CDR2 SNEGSKA (reference sequence). The CDR3 DNA reads as TGCAGTGCTAGGACACCCGGCGGTGGGGCTGTAGCCAAAAACATTCAGTACTTA. This sequence encodes CSARTPGGGAVAKNIQYL.

This clonotype was picked up many times. The chain uses TRBV6-1 and TRBJ1-1; weak D call: TRBD1 (5 bases). Germline-derived CDR1 and CDR2 are MNHNS and SASEGT. CDR3 length equals 18 residues. Between the trimmed V and J ends, which lost 2 bases and 0 bases, there was a span of 19 bases. The CDR3 sequence: CASSEIVGTGLLNTEAFF. In DNA, the CDR3 is TGTGCCAGCAGTGAAATAGTAGGGACCGGCCTCTTGAACACTGAAGCTTTCTTT.

This chain uses TRBV27 with TRBJ2-1, with unresolved D. The V end lost 2 bases, the J end lost 8 bases, and 16 bases lay between the germline ends. The CDR3 runs 15 residues. The germline V gene encodes CDR1 MNHEY and CDR2 SMNVEV (reference sequence). Here the CDR3 reads CASSLKGRPEDEQFF. The CDR3 region has the DNA TGTGCCAGCAGTTTAAAAGGACGGCCCGAGGATGAGCAGTTCTTC.

There are a few counts of this clonotype. The chain employs TRBV12-3 or TRBV12-4 and TRBJ2-1, with D maybe TRBD2 (5 bases). This CDR3 comprises 14 residues. Trimming cost V 3 bases and J 3 bases, with 9 bases left between them. The CDR3 sequence is CASSFERVYNEQFF. DNA of the CDR3: TGTGCCAGCAGTTTTGAGAGGGTCTACAATGAGCAGTTCTTC.

Many counts were recorded for this clonotype. The rearrangement joins TRBV7-3 to TRBJ2-1; 12 nucleotides line up with TRBD2. The CDR3 has 13 amino acids. From germline, CDR1 is SGHTA and CDR2 FQGTGA. Trimming removed 5 bases from V and 10 bases from J; junction bases left unmatched: 3. The CDR3 loop is CASSLAGGREQFF. The CDR3 DNA reads TGTGCCAGCAGCCTAGCGGGAGGGCGGGAGCAGTTCTTC.

Points on this clonotype: Possible read error: a much larger clone is one base away. The chain employs TRBV20-1 and TRBJ1-2; D is unclear. The CDR3 has 15 amino acids. Germline lookup yields CDR1 DFQATT and CDR2 SNEGSKA (reference sequence). The CDR3 DNA reads TGCAGAGCTAGCCGTCGGGCAGAGGGATGGGATGGCTACACCTTC. This gives the protein CRASRRAEGWDGYTF.

To note about this clonotype: A single base separates this from a much larger clone, so it may be a read error. The chain links TRBV4-2 to TRBJ2-7; TRBD2 matches at 7 bases. CDR1 and CDR2 from the germline V gene are LGHNA and YNFKEQ. V shed 4 bases and J 9 bases; nucleotides not matched to a gene: 21. The CDR3 loop spans 17 amino acids. CDR3 protein: CASSPEAGTIKSTGQYF. CDR3 coding DNA: TGTGCCAGCAGCCCAGAAGCCGGGACTATAAAATCTACGGGGCAGTACTTC.

This clonotype was counted many times. The rearrangement uses TRBV11-1 and TRBJ2-5; 7 nucleotides agree with TRBD2. After removal of 1 base from V and 5 bases from J, the junction contained 4 bases not matched to a gene. Looked up from germline, CDR1 is SGHAT and CDR2 is FQDESV (reference sequence). The CDR3 consists of 14 residues. CDR3 nucleotides: TGTGCCAGCAGCTTAGTCACAGCGGGGGAGACCCAGTACTTC. This translates into CASSLVTAGETQYF.

The V and J genes are TRBV20-1 and TRBJ2-7; 8 bases align to TRBD2. CDR1 is DFQATT, CDR2 SNEGSKA, per germline (reference sequence). The CDR3 consists of 14 residues. The V and J ends lost 5 bases and 3 bases, in that order; junction bases with no gene match: 9. CDR3 nucleotide sequence: TGCAGTGCTCAAGTCCCGGGACTAGACTACGAGCAGTACTTC. It yields the protein CSAQVPGLDYEQYF.

This clonotype was detected a few times. V usage is TRBV19 and J usage is TRBJ2-2; D unclear. The CDR3 loop spans 14 amino acids. The V gene's germline CDR1 is LNHDA and CDR2 SQIVND (reference sequence). Trimming stripped 0 bases from V and 3 bases from J, with 5 bases between. CDR3 nucleotides: TGTGCCAGTAGTATAGAGCCCTACACCGGGGAGCTGTTTTTT. This encodes CASSIEPYTGELFF.